The rows below give T cell receptor beta chains drawn from one sample of a study of blood T cell repertoires in COVID-19. The assay was immunoSEQ multiplex PCR, and TCRdb's table has in-frame clones only and misses some. The data hold about 200,000 clones, with around 85% observed a single time. Source material: peripheral blood. The receptors originated from a person between 65 and 79 years old with COVID-19, enrolled during active disease. Both conserved end residues are part of each CDR3. D genes are given only for firm matches. Only part of the rows carry a size: once, few, many, or a class if the clone is expanded.

D gene,V gene,J gene,clone size,CDR3 DNA,CDR3 protein
TRBD1,TRBV2,TRBJ1-6,few,TGTGCCAGCAAACAGGGGGTGAGCGGATCACCCCTCCACTTT,CASKQGVSGSPLHF
.,TRBV7-2,TRBJ2-2,.,TGTGCCAGCAGCTTAGTGGCCAGCACCGGGGAGCTGTTTTTT,CASSLVASTGELFF
.,TRBV7-2,TRBJ1-4,.,TGTGCCAGCAGCCCGGACTCCGGGGCAACTAATGAAAAACTGTTTTTT,CASSPDSGATNEKLFF
.,TRBV5-4,TRBJ1-2,once,TGTGCCAGCAGCCCTAGCGGACAGCAAGGCTACACCTTC,CASSPSGQQGYTF
TRBD2,TRBV7-9,TRBJ2-5,.,TGTGCCAGCAGCTTAGACATAGCGGGGTCTGAGACCCAGTACTTC,CASSLDIAGSETQYF
TRBD1,TRBV20-1,TRBJ1-2,once,TGCAGTGCCGGGACAGTCTATGGCTACACCTTC,CSAGTVYGYTF
.,TRBV7-2,TRBJ1-2,once,TGTGCCAGCAGCTTAGGCCGTCGTAGAGGCGGTGGCTACACCTTC,CASSLGRRRGGGYTF
TRBD2,TRBV4-2,TRBJ2-3,once,TGTGCCAGCAGCCAGGGTGGACTAGTTGGGCTCGATACGCAGTATTTT,CASSQGGLVGLDTQYF
.,TRBV6-5,TRBJ1-4,.,TGTGCCAGCAGTTACAGGGGTAATGAAAAACTGTTTTTT,CASSYRGNEKLFF
.,TRBV21-1,TRBJ2-7,.,TGTGCCAGCAGCGGCACTGGAGGTCAGGGGACCTCCTACGAGCAGTACTTC,CASSGTGGQGTSYEQYF
.,TRBV2,TRBJ2-7,.,TGTGCCAGCAGTGAAGGTCAGAGGCGCGAGCAGTACTTC,CASSEGQRREQYF
TRBD1,TRBV7-2,TRBJ2-5,.,TGTGCCAGCAGCTTTTTCCGGGACAGGGGACTCCAAGAGACCCAGTACTTC,CASSFFRDRGLQETQYF
TRBD1,TRBV6-5,TRBJ1-2,.,TGTGCCAGCAGCGCCTCAGGGGGAGGCTATGGCTACACCTTC,CASSASGGGYGYTF
.,TRBV10-3,TRBJ1-5,.,TGTGCCATCAGTGAGTCCGTGGGCGGGGTTGGCAATCAGCCCCAGCATTTT,CAISESVGGVGNQPQHF
TRBD2,TRBV7-2,TRBJ2-3,few,TGTGCCAGCAGCTTTGCGGGGCGGGGGAACACAGATACGCAGTATTTT,CASSFAGRGNTDTQYF
.,TRBV28,TRBJ2-1,few,TGTGCCAGCAGTTTATTAGCTGGGGAGCAGTTCTTC,CASSLLAGEQFF
.,TRBV7-9,TRBJ2-1,once,TGTGCCAGCAGCCCCGTGCGGGGTCGAACCTACAATGAGCAGTTCTTC,CASSPVRGRTYNEQFF
.,TRBV5-1,TRBJ2-7,.,TGCGCCAGCAGAATCACAGGTGGCGCGGACGAGCAGTACTTC,CASRITGGADEQYF
.,TRBV19,TRBJ1-5,.,TGTGCCATTTCCTCCGGTTTGAATACCCAGCATTTT,CAISSGLNTQHF
.,TRBV5-1,TRBJ1-5,.,TGCGCCAGCAGCCCCGGGACTGGTTATTTGCCCCAGCATTTT,CASSPGTGYLPQHF
.,TRBV28,TRBJ2-7,.,TGTGCCAGCAGTTTGACGGGAGTACCCTACGAGCAGTACTTC,CASSLTGVPYEQYF
.,TRBV21-1,TRBJ2-5,.,TGTGCCAGCAGCAAGGTTCCCTCGGCGGGCCAGTACTTC,CASSKVPSAGQYF
TRBD2,TRBV15,TRBJ2-3,.,TGTGCCACCAGTTTGGGGGTCCTAGCGGGGGCGACAGATACGCAGTATTTT,CATSLGVLAGATDTQYF
TRBD1,TRBV18,TRBJ1-2,.,TGTGCCAGCTCACCACCGTCCGCAGGGGGCATCTATGGCTACACCTTC,CASSPPSAGGIYGYTF
.,TRBV5-4,TRBJ2-3,.,TGTGCCAGCAGCTTCTCGGGGTACGATACGCAGTATTTT,CASSFSGYDTQYF
.,TRBV19,TRBJ1-4,.,TGTGCCAGTAGTTCTTCCCGCGGGGAGGATGAAAAACTGTTTTTT,CASSSSRGEDEKLFF
.,TRBV11-2,TRBJ2-7,.,TGTGCCAGCAGCTTAGGACGGGGTATCTACGAGCAGTACTTC,CASSLGRGIYEQYF
TRBD2,TRBV7-2,TRBJ2-1,once,TGTGCCAGCAGCCTAGAAGCGGGAGTCAACAATGAGCAGTTCTTC,CASSLEAGVNNEQFF
TRBD2,TRBV5-1,TRBJ2-3,.,TGCGCCAGCAGCCAGACTAGCGGGGTGACAGATACGCAGTATTTT,CASSQTSGVTDTQYF
TRBD2,TRBV5-5,TRBJ2-5,.,TGTGCCAGCAGCTTGAGCTCGCGGGGGGTGCAAGAGACCCAGTACTTC,CASSLSSRGVQETQYF
TRBD2,TRBV7-2,TRBJ2-7,.,TGTGCCAGCAGCTTAGGCATTAGCGGGAGGTACGAGCAGTACTTC,CASSLGISGRYEQYF
TRBD2,TRBV6-2/TRBV6-3,TRBJ2-3,.,TGTGCCAGCAGTTACTCTCTAGCGGCAGATACGCAGTATTTT,CASSYSLAADTQYF
.,TRBV3-1/TRBV3-2,TRBJ2-5,once,TGTGCCAGCAGCCCCCCTCGGGAGACCCAGTACTTC,CASSPPRETQYF
TRBD1,TRBV27,TRBJ2-7,.,TGTGCCAGCAGACAAGGGGGCTATGAGCAGTACTTC,CASRQGGYEQYF
.,TRBV3-1/TRBV3-2,TRBJ1-2,once,TGTGCCAGCAGCCAAGCCCCGGGAAATGGCTACACCTTC,CASSQAPGNGYTF
TRBD2,TRBV6-1,TRBJ2-7,.,TGTGCCAGCAGTGCTCCGTCCGGGACTAGTGCCTACGAGCAGTACTTC,CASSAPSGTSAYEQYF
TRBD1,TRBV5-1,TRBJ1-4,.,TGCGCCAGCAGCTTGGGGGACAGACTTAATGAAAAACTGTTTTTT,CASSLGDRLNEKLFF
.,TRBV6-4,TRBJ2-3,.,TGTGCCAGCAGTGTGACTAGTTCCGACCCAGATACGCAGTATTTT,CASSVTSSDPDTQYF
TRBD1,TRBV14,TRBJ2-7,.,TGTGCCAGCAGCCAAGGACAGGGATTCCCCGAGCAGTACTTC,CASSQGQGFPEQYF
.,TRBV3-1/TRBV3-2,TRBJ1-3,few,TGTGCCAGCAGCCAGGGCAGGGCGAGTGGAAACACCATATATTTT,CASSQGRASGNTIYF
.,TRBV7-8,TRBJ2-1,.,TGTGCCAGCAGCTTAATCGGCCGGGGGAGGTTCGGGTACAATGAGCAGTTCTTC,CASSLIGRGRFGYNEQFF
.,TRBV6-1,TRBJ1-6,.,TGTGCCAGCAGTGAGGGAATATCAGGTAGCAGGGATTATTCACCCCTCCACTTT,CASSEGISGSRDYSPLHF
TRBD2,TRBV5-1,TRBJ2-7,.,TGCGCCAGCAGCTTTGGCAGCGGGGGGGCTGGGTACGAGCAGTACTTC,CASSFGSGGAGYEQYF
.,TRBV28,TRBJ1-2,.,TGTGCCAGCAGTTTAAGGCCACAGACTACAAATGGCTACACCTTC,CASSLRPQTTNGYTF
.,TRBV5-1,TRBJ2-7,.,TGCGCCAGCAGCATAGACACAGGGAAGCAGTACTTC,CASSIDTGKQYF
.,TRBV19,TRBJ1-5,.,TGTGCCAGTAGCCATGGACAGATCAATCAGCCCCAGCATTTT,CASSHGQINQPQHF
TRBD1,TRBV27,TRBJ1-6,few,TGTGCCAGCTCGGACAGGGGGTTTCATAATTCACCCCTCCACTTT,CASSDRGFHNSPLHF
TRBD2,TRBV11-2,TRBJ2-5,few,TGTGCCAGCAGCTCTGCCCGGGGGGGGCGAGAGACCCAGTACTTC,CASSSARGGRETQYF
TRBD2,TRBV5-4,TRBJ2-1,.,TGTGCCAGCAGCTTGGCGGGGCTAGCGGGGAGTGAGCAGTTCTTC,CASSLAGLAGSEQFF
.,TRBV7-8,TRBJ1-5,.,TGTGCCAGCAGCTTAGGTCGGGGGTCGGGTCAGCCCCAGCATTTT,CASSLGRGSGQPQHF
TRBD2,TRBV19,TRBJ2-2,.,TGTGCCAGTAGCGACACCCGAAGCGGGAGTAGGTACACCGGGGAGCTGTTTTTT,CASSDTRSGSRYTGELFF
TRBD2,TRBV5-4,TRBJ2-1,once,TGTGCCAGCAGCTTGGCGGGACTAGCGGGAGCTGAGCAGTTCTTC,CASSLAGLAGAEQFF
.,TRBV5-6,TRBJ1-3,.,TGTGCCAGCAGCTTGGTTGCAGGGGACTACGGAAACACCATATATTTT,CASSLVAGDYGNTIYF